This is a list of T cell receptor beta chains from one sample in a study of shared clonotypes between healthy human individuals. This table comes from immunoSEQ multiplex PCR, and its TCRdb copy is limited to in-frame clones, with some not included. The top ten hold under 0.06% of the sample, which has hundreds of thousands of clones, 90% to 96% seen once. The material sequenced was naive CD4+ T cells sorted from blood. These receptors were obtained from a woman under 40 in good health. CDR3s include the opening cysteine and the closing phenylalanine or tryptophan. The D gene is left open where the match is weak. Size is omitted from some rows. Given values are once, few, many or a class for expanded clones.

v_call	clone_size	d_call	j_call	cdr3_nt	cdr3_aa
TRBV27	NA	TRBD2	TRBJ2-3	TGTGCCAGCAGTTTACAGCGGGAGACAGATACGCAGTATTTT	CASSLQRETDTQYF
TRBV5-1	NA	NA	TRBJ2-7	TGCGCCAGCAGCTTCGGCAGCGGAGCCCCCTACGAGCAGTACTTC	CASSFGSGAPYEQYF
TRBV6-6	NA	NA	TRBJ1-4	TGTGCCAGCAGTTACACCTACAGGGCCGCTAATGAAAAACTGTTTTTT	CASSYTYRAANEKLFF
TRBV7-8	NA	NA	TRBJ1-6	TGTGCCAGCAGCCACCTCGGGGGATCTAATCAGGGATCACCCCTCCACTTT	CASSHLGGSNQGSPLHF
TRBV7-2	NA	NA	TRBJ2-1	TGTGCCAGCAGCTTAGCCGCGTTAAGCTCCTACAATGAGCAGTTCTTC	CASSLAALSSYNEQFF
TRBV19	NA	NA	TRBJ1-1	TGTGCCAGTAGCGCGGTCGGGACTGAAGCTTTCTTT	CASSAVGTEAFF
TRBV19	once	TRBD1	TRBJ2-7	TGTGCCAGTAGCGTTCCGGGACAGGGTCGCGACGAGCAGTACTTC	CASSVPGQGRDEQYF
TRBV27	NA	NA	TRBJ1-5	TGTGCCATCCCGAGCAATCAGCCCCAGCATTTT	CAIPSNQPQHF
TRBV18	NA	NA	TRBJ2-7	TGTGCCAGCTCACCAACAATAGGGTCTTACGAGCAGTACTTC	CASSPTIGSYEQYF
TRBV7-3	NA	TRBD1	TRBJ1-1	TGTGCCAGCAGCTTAAGAGGACAGGGGAACACTGAAGCTTTCTTT	CASSLRGQGNTEAFF
TRBV14	NA	NA	TRBJ2-5	TGTGCCAGCAGCCAAAGACAAGAGACCCAGTACTTC	CASSQRQETQYF
TRBV19	NA	TRBD2	TRBJ2-1	TGTGCCAGTGCCGAGACTAGCGGGAGGGGGAATGAGCAGTTCTTC	CASAETSGRGNEQFF
TRBV6-1	NA	TRBD1	TRBJ2-2	TGTGCCAGCAGCCCGGGACAGGGTAGCACCGGGGAGCTGTTTTTT	CASSPGQGSTGELFF
TRBV7-9	NA	NA	TRBJ2-1	TGTGCCAGCAGCTTATTCCATGAGCAGTTCTTC	CASSLFHEQFF
TRBV5-6	NA	NA	TRBJ2-7	TGTGCCAGCAGCTTGGTTGGCAGCTACGAGCAGTACTTC	CASSLVGSYEQYF
TRBV30	NA	TRBD1	TRBJ2-7	TGTGCCTGGAGTGTTTGGGACAGGAGCTCCTACGAGCAGTACTTC	CAWSVWDRSSYEQYF
TRBV4-2	NA	TRBD1	TRBJ1-1	TGTGCCAGCAGCTCGGCAAGACAGGGGCGGGGTGAAGCTTTCTTT	CASSSARQGRGEAFF
TRBV5-1	NA	TRBD1	TRBJ2-7	TGCGCCAGCGGGACAGGGTCCGACCCATACGAGCAGTACTTC	CASGTGSDPYEQYF
TRBV19	NA	TRBD2	TRBJ2-3	TGTGCCAGTAGTCCACAAAAAGGGACTAGCGGGCGTAGCACAGATACGCAGTATTTT	CASSPQKGTSGRSTDTQYF